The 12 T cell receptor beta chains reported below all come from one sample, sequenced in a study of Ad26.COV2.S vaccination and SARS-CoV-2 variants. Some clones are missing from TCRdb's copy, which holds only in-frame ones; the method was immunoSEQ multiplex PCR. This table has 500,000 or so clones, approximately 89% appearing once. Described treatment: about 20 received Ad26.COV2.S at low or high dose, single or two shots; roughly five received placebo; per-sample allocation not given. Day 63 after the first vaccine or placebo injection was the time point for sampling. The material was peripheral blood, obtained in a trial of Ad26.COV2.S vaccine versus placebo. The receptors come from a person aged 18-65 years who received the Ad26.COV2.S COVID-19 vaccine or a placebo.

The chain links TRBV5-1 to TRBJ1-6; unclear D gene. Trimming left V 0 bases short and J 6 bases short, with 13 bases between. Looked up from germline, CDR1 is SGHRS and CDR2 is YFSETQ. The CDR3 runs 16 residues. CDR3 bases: TGCGCCAGCAGCTTGGCCACCGCAGGCGGTAATTCACCCCTCCACTTT. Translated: CASSLATAGGNSPLHF.

The CDR3 DNA sequence: TGTGCCAGCAGCCCTGACAGGGGGCGAAAAATTAATGAAAAACTGTTTTTT. It codes for CASSPDRGRKINEKLFF. The V call is TRBV5-8, the J call TRBJ1-4, with TRBD1 identical over 10 bases. J gave up 4 bases and V 4 bases, and 10 bases lay outside the gene matches. The CDR3 sequence is 17 residues long. Per germline, CDR1 SGHTS and CDR2 YDEGEE.

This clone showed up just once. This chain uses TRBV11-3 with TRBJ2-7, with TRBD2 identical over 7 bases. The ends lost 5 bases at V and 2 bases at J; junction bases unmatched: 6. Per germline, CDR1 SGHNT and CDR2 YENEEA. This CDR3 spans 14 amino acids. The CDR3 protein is CASSRGSGAYEQYF. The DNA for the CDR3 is TGTGCCAGCAGCAGAGGGAGCGGGGCCTACGAGCAGTACTTC.

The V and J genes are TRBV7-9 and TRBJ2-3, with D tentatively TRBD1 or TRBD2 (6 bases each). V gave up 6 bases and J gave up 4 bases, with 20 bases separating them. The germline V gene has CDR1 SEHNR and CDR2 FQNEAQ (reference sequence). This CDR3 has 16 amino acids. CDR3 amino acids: CASRKSRGQGSDTQYF. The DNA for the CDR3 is TGTGCCAGCAGGAAAAGCCGGGGGCAGGGGTCAGATACGCAGTATTTT.

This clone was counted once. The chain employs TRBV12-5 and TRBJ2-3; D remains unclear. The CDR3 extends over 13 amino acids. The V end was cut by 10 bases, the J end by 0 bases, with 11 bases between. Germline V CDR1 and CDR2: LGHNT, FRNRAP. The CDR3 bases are TGTGCTACACAGCGTTCTAGCACAGATACGCAGTATTTT. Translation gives CATQRSSTDTQYF.

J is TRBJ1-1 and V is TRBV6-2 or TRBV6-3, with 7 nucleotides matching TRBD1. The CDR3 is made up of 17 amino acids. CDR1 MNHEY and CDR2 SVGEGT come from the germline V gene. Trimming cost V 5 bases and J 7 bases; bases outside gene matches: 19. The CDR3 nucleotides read TGTGCCAGCAGTCAGGACGATTCAAGGGGACAGCTAGTTGAAGCTTTCTTT. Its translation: CASSQDDSRGQLVEAFF.

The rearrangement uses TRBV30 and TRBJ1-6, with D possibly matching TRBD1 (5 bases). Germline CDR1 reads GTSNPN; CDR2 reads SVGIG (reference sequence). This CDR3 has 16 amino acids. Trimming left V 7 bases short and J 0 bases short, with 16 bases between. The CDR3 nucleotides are TGTGCCTACTCCGGGGGGTCGAGCTCCTATAATTCACCCCTCCACTTT. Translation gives CAYSGGSSSYNSPLHF. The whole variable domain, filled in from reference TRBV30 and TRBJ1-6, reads SQTIHQWPATLVQPVGSPLSLECTVEGTSNPNLYWYRQAAGRGLQLLFYSVGIGQISSEVPQNLSASRPQDRQFILSSKKLLLSDSGFYLCAYSGGSSSYNSPLHFGNGTRLTVT.

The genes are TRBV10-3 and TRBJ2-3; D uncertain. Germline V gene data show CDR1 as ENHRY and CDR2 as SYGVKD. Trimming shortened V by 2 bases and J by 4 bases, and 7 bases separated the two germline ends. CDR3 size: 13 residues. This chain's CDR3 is CAISELHPDTQYF. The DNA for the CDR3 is TGTGCCATCAGTGAGCTACACCCAGATACGCAGTATTTT.

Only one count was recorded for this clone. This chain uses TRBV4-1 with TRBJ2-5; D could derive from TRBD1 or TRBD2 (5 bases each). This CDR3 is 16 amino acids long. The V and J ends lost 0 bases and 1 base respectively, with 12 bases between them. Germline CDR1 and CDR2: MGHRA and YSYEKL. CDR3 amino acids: CASSQDHRGGQETQYF. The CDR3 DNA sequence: TGCGCCAGCAGCCAAGATCACCGGGGCGGCCAAGAGACCCAGTACTTC.

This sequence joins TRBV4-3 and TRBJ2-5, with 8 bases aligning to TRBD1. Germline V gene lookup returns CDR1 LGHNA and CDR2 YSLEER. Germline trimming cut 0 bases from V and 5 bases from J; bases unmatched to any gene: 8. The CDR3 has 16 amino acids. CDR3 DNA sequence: TGCGCCAGCAGCCAAGAGGGGTGGCAGGGGGCCGAGACCCAGTACTTC. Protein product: CASSQEGWQGAETQYF.

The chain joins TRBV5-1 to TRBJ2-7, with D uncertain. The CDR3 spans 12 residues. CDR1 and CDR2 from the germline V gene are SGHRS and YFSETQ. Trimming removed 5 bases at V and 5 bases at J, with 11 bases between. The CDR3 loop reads CASRPDRNEQYF. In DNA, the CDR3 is TGCGCCAGCAGGCCGGATCGGAACGAGCAGTACTTC.

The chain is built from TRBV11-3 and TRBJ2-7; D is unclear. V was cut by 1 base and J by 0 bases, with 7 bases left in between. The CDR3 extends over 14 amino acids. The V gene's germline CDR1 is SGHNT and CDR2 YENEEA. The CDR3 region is CASSLAPSSYEQYV. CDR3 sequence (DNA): TGTGCCAGCAGCTTAGCCCCGAGCTCCTACGAGCAGTACGTC.